A selection of T cell receptor beta chains follows, all from one sample in a study of shared clonotypes between healthy human individuals. TCRdb's table, derived via immunoSEQ multiplex PCR, lists solely in-frame clones and lacks some. The sample carries about 1.1 million clones, 75% to 80% recorded once. Sequenced sample: memory CD4+ T cells from PBMCs. These receptors all come from a man aged 18 to 29 in good health. Some clones in this sample may be carry-over from other donors' samples. Both conserved end residues are part of each CDR3. Each record gives: J gene, D gene, clone size, V gene, CDR3 DNA, CDR3 protein. The D gene is left open where the match is weak. Not all rows give a size; the values are once, few, many and, for expanded clones, a class.

J gene: TRBJ2-1
D gene: -
clone size: -
V gene: TRBV7-9
CDR3 DNA: TGTGCCAGCAGCTTACCAGAGGGCTACAATGAGCAGTTCTTC
CDR3 protein: CASSLPEGYNEQFF

J gene: TRBJ2-7
D gene: TRBD1
clone size: -
V gene: TRBV10-2
CDR3 DNA: TGCGCCACCCTGGGACAGGGGGTCCCCTACGAGCAGTACTTC
CDR3 protein: CATLGQGVPYEQYF

J gene: TRBJ1-5
D gene: TRBD1
clone size: -
V gene: TRBV27
CDR3 DNA: TGTGCCAGCAGTTTATTTTCGGGACAGGGCAATCAGCCCCAGCATTTT
CDR3 protein: CASSLFSGQGNQPQHF

J gene: TRBJ2-2
D gene: TRBD1
clone size: -
V gene: TRBV28
CDR3 DNA: TGTGCCAGCAGTGACCTGACAGGGCAGAACACCGGGGAGCTGTTTTTT
CDR3 protein: CASSDLTGQNTGELFF

J gene: TRBJ1-1
D gene: -
clone size: -
V gene: TRBV7-9
CDR3 DNA: TGTGCCAGCAGCTCCCGGGGGCGCGGGGGGAACACTGAAGCTTTCTTT
CDR3 protein: CASSSRGRGGNTEAFF

J gene: TRBJ2-2
D gene: -
clone size: -
V gene: TRBV12-5
CDR3 DNA: TGTGCTAGTGGTTCCTCCAACACCGGGGAGCTGTTTTTT
CDR3 protein: CASGSSNTGELFF

J gene: TRBJ1-2
D gene: -
clone size: -
V gene: TRBV28
CDR3 DNA: TGTGCCAGCAGTGCGCCTAGAGGCGGGGCGGCTGGCTACACCTTC
CDR3 protein: CASSAPRGGAAGYTF

J gene: TRBJ2-1
D gene: -
clone size: -
V gene: TRBV5-1
CDR3 DNA: TGCGCCAGCAGCTTTTACGGGGGGCAGTTCTTC
CDR3 protein: CASSFYGGQFF

J gene: TRBJ2-2
D gene: -
clone size: -
V gene: TRBV18
CDR3 DNA: TGTGCCAGCTCACCTATTTTAATTAAGGGCACCGGGGAGCTGTTTTTT
CDR3 protein: CASSPILIKGTGELFF

J gene: TRBJ1-4
D gene: TRBD1
clone size: -
V gene: TRBV5-5
CDR3 DNA: TGTGCCAGCAGCCGGGACAGGGTGGAAAAACTGTTTTTT
CDR3 protein: CASSRDRVEKLFF

J gene: TRBJ1-4
D gene: -
clone size: -
V gene: TRBV28
CDR3 DNA: TGTGCCAGCAGTTGCCCGAATGAAAAACTGTTTTTT
CDR3 protein: CASSCPNEKLFF

J gene: TRBJ1-2
D gene: -
clone size: many
V gene: TRBV2
CDR3 DNA: TGTGCCAGCAGTGAACACTATGGCTACACCTTC
CDR3 protein: CASSEHYGYTF

J gene: TRBJ2-1
D gene: TRBD2
clone size: -
V gene: TRBV5-4
CDR3 DNA: TGTGCCAGCAGCTTGGCGGGCGGGAGTATGAATGAGCAGTTCTTC
CDR3 protein: CASSLAGGSMNEQFF

J gene: TRBJ2-1
D gene: -
clone size: few
V gene: TRBV6-6
CDR3 DNA: TGTGCCAGCAGTTACTCCGGTAATGAGCAGTTCTTC
CDR3 protein: CASSYSGNEQFF

J gene: TRBJ2-2
D gene: -
clone size: -
V gene: TRBV5-6
CDR3 DNA: TGTGCCAGCAGTCCATACTGGAACACCGGGGAGCTGTTTTTT
CDR3 protein: CASSPYWNTGELFF

J gene: TRBJ1-2
D gene: TRBD1
clone size: -
V gene: TRBV6-5
CDR3 DNA: TGTGCCAGCAGTCCACGACAGGGCCACTATGGCTACACCTTC
CDR3 protein: CASSPRQGHYGYTF

J gene: TRBJ1-5
D gene: -
clone size: -
V gene: TRBV6-5
CDR3 DNA: TGTGCCAGCGGATACCGGGATAGCAATCAGCCCCAGCATTTT
CDR3 protein: CASGYRDSNQPQHF